Below, 18 T cell receptor beta chains from the same sample are listed, as sequenced in a study of blood T cell repertoires in COVID-19. Only in-frame clones appear in the TCRdb table, and some are missing; sequencing was by immunoSEQ multiplex PCR. The top ten clones hold under 4% of a sample with approximately 500,000 clones, 80% to 90% of them seen once. Sequenced material: peripheral blood. The receptors here all came from a human donor in a cohort sampled during active COVID-19.

V usage is TRBV24-1 and J usage is TRBJ2-7, with D possibly TRBD1 on 6 matching bases. This CDR3 is 17 amino acids long. CDR1 is KGHDR and CDR2 is SFDVKD in the germline V gene. Trimming took off 6 bases at V and 2 bases at J, with 22 bases between the two ends. The DNA of the CDR3 is TGTGCCACCAGTCACACCTTGGACAGATCCTTCGCCTACGAGCAGTACTTC. Protein sequence: CATSHTLDRSFAYEQYF.

The chain employs TRBV29-1 and TRBJ2-1, with 8 bases that match TRBD2. The germline V gene has CDR1 SQVTM and CDR2 ANQGSEA. V shed 2 bases, J shed 9 bases, and the junction held 9 bases outside the gene matches. The CDR3 contains 14 residues. CDR3 sequence (DNA): TGCAGCGTTGAACGGGGGGGAGGGCGTGGTGAGCAGTTCTTC. Its protein product is CSVERGGGRGEQFF.

The genes are TRBV10-3 and TRBJ2-3, with TRBD2 identical over 14 bases. The germline V gene has CDR1 ENHRY and CDR2 SYGVKD. This CDR3 is 16 amino acids long. J was trimmed by 6 bases and V by 6 bases; bases with no gene match: 8. The CDR3 nucleotides are TGTGCCATCAGCAAGACTAGCGGGAGGGAATTGGATACGCAGTATTTT. The encoded protein is CAISKTSGRELDTQYF.

The CDR3 region is CASSQTPDRGWETQYF. In DNA, the CDR3 is TGTGCCAGCAGCCAAACCCCGGACAGGGGGTGGGAGACCCAGTACTTC. The V gene is TRBV4-2, the J gene TRBJ2-5; 10 bases match TRBD1. The germline gives CDR1 LGHNA, CDR2 YNFKEQ. This CDR3 comprises 16 residues. Trimming took 2 bases from V and 5 from J; bases not matched to a gene: 8.

The chain has TRBV19 and TRBJ1-1; maybe TRBD1 (5 bases). CDR1 and CDR2 (germline): LNHDA, SQIVND (reference sequence). The CDR3 runs 15 residues. Deletions cut 5 bases from V and 3 bases from J, with 16 bases between. CDR3 loop: CASSRMTVLHTEAFF. In nucleotides, the CDR3 is TGTGCCAGTAGTCGCATGACAGTTCTGCACACTGAAGCTTTCTTT.

This chain connects TRBV27 to TRBJ1-5, with no clear D. The CDR3 is made up of 12 amino acids. The ends were cut back, 4 bases at V and 6 bases at J, with 7 bases in the middle. Germline V CDR1 and CDR2: MNHEY, SMNVEV (reference sequence). Written as DNA, the CDR3 is TGTGCCAGCAGTTATACTGGTCAGCCCCAGCATTTT. Amino acid sequence: CASSYTGQPQHF.

This sequence joins TRBV27 and TRBJ1-6; possibly TRBD1 for D (6 bases). CDR3 length: 15 residues. The V gene's germline CDR1 is MNHEY and CDR2 SMNVEV (reference sequence). The V end was cut by 3 bases, the J end by 15 bases, with 21 bases between. CDR3 coding DNA: TGTGCCAGCAGTTTTCGGCCGGACAGTGCTCAACACCTCCACTTT. This gives the protein CASSFRPDSAQHLHF.

V is TRBV11-2 and J is TRBJ1-1; D uncertain. Per germline, CDR1 SGHAT and CDR2 FQNNGV. This CDR3 contains 14 residues. V was shortened by 4 bases and J by 4 bases, with 13 bases between the two germline ends. The CDR3 reads CASSSDLYGTEAFF. The CDR3 region has the DNA TGTGCCAGCAGCTCGGACTTGTATGGCACTGAAGCTTTCTTT.

The rearrangement links TRBV5-6 to TRBJ2-4, with 12 nucleotides matching TRBD2. Trimming cost V 4 bases and J 8 bases; bases outside gene matches: 4. The germline gives CDR1 SGHDT, CDR2 YYEEEE. The length of the CDR3 is 14 residues. CDR3 sequence (DNA): TGTGCCAGCAGCCTAGCGGGAGGGCCGGACATTCAGTACTTC. As protein: CASSLAGGPDIQYF. Filled out from reference TRBV5-6 and TRBJ2-4, the complete variable domain reads DAGVTQSPTHLIKTRGQQVTLRCSPKSGHDTVSWYQQALGQGPQFIFQYYEEEERQRGNFPDRFSGHQFPNYSSELNVNALLLGDSALYLCASSLAGGPDIQYFGAGTRLSVL.

Only a few counts were recorded for this clone. The V gene is TRBV9, the J gene TRBJ2-1; 8 bases map to TRBD2. CDR3 length: 16 residues. Unmatched junction bases numbered 10, after V lost 4 bases and J lost 4 bases. Germline V gives CDR1 SGDLS, CDR2 YYNGEE. CDR3 bases: TGTGCCAGCAGCCCGGACTTAGCGGGGATTTACAATGAGCAGTTCTTC. It codes for CASSPDLAGIYNEQFF. The full variable domain, completed using reference TRBV9 and TRBJ2-1, is DSGVTQTPKHLITATGQRVTLRCSPRSGDLSVYWYQQSLDQGLQFLIQYYNGEERAKGNILERFSAQQFPDLHSELNLSSLELGDSALYFCASSPDLAGIYNEQFFGPGTRLTVL.

The chain links TRBV9 to TRBJ2-1; a possible D gene is TRBD1 (6 bases). CDR1 SGDLS and CDR2 YYNGEE come from the germline V gene. This CDR3 comprises 15 residues. The V end lost 0 bases, the J end lost 1 base, and 8 bases lay between the germline ends. Here the CDR3 reads CASSVETGSYNEQFF. For the CDR3, the DNA is TGTGCCAGCAGCGTAGAAACAGGGTCCTACAATGAGCAGTTCTTC.

The genes are TRBV5-1 and TRBJ2-1; TRBD2 matches 8 bases. This CDR3 region has 15 residues. The V and J ends lost 3 bases and 2 bases, in that order; junction bases with no gene match: 4. The germline V gene has CDR1 SGHRS and CDR2 YFSETQ. CDR3 loop: CASSSPGGTYNEQFF. The CDR3 DNA sequence: TGCGCCAGCAGCTCCCCGGGGGGGACCTACAATGAGCAGTTCTTC.

The V gene is TRBV7-6, the J gene TRBJ1-1; a possible D gene is TRBD1 (6 bases). This CDR3 is 15 amino acids long. Germline V gives CDR1 SGHVS, CDR2 FNYEAQ. The ends were cut back, 2 bases at V and 2 bases at J, with 12 bases in the middle. In nucleotides, the CDR3 is TGTGCCAGCAGCTTAAGTGGACAGATTAACACTGAAGCTTTCTTT. Its protein product is CASSLSGQINTEAFF.

The rearrangement uses TRBV10-3 and TRBJ2-7; perhaps TRBD1 as D (5 bases). CDR3 length equals 15 residues. The V gene's germline CDR1 is ENHRY and CDR2 SYGVKD. Between the trimmed V and J ends, which lost 3 bases and 0 bases, there was a span of 12 bases. The CDR3 region is CAISETGPSSYEQYF. In DNA, the CDR3 is TGTGCCATCAGTGAAACAGGTCCTAGCTCCTACGAGCAGTACTTC.

The chain recombines TRBV11-1 with TRBJ2-7; 9 nucleotides line up with TRBD1. V was pared by 6 bases and J by 3 bases, with 6 bases of the junction left unmatched. The CDR3 extends over 14 amino acids. The germline V gene has CDR1 SGHAT and CDR2 FQDESV (reference sequence). CDR3 in DNA: TGTGCCAGCAGACCTCCGGGACAGGGCTACGAGCAGTACTTC. This gives the protein CASRPPGQGYEQYF. The complete variable domain, with remaining parts taken from reference TRBV11-1 and TRBJ2-7, reads EAEVAQSPRYKITEKSQAVAFWCDPISGHATLYWYRQILGQGPELLVQFQDESVVDDSQLPKDRFSAERLKGVDSTLKIQPAELGDSAMYLCASRPPGQGYEQYFGPGTRLTVT.

Here the CDR3 reads CASGPAGDNQPQHF. As DNA, the CDR3 is TGTGCCAGCGGGCCCGCGGGAGACAATCAGCCCCAGCATTTT. V is TRBV3-1 (or the pseudogene TRBV3-2) and J is TRBJ1-5, with D hard to call. There are 14 residues in the CDR3. Germline V gene lookup returns CDR1 LGHDT and CDR2 YNNKEL (reference sequence). V shed 8 bases and J shed 3 bases, with 14 bases lying between them.

The chain is built from TRBV7-2 and TRBJ1-2; D is unresolved. The CDR3 has 14 amino acids. With 4 bases removed from V and 2 bases from J, the gap between germline ends came to 11 bases. Germline values: CDR1 SGHTA, CDR2 FQGNSA. The CDR3 region is CASSSNWLNYGYTF. The CDR3 DNA sequence: TGTGCCAGCAGCTCGAACTGGTTGAACTATGGCTACACCTTC. Combining the CDR3 with reference TRBV7-2 and TRBJ1-2 gives the whole variable domain GAGVSQSPSNKVTEKGKDVELRCDPISGHTALYWYRQSLGQGLEFLIYFQGNSAPDKSGLPSDRFSAERTGGSVSTLTIQRTQQEDSAVYLCASSSNWLNYGYTFGSGTRLTVV.

This clone was detected a few times. The CDR3: CASMDNSSGNTIYF. DNA for the CDR3: TGTGCCAGCATGGACAACTCCTCTGGAAACACCATATATTTT. J is TRBJ1-3 and V is TRBV6-6; tentatively, D is TRBD1 (5 bases). CDR1 and CDR2 from the germline V gene are MNHNY and SVGAGI (reference sequence). The CDR3 length is 14 residues. V shed 7 bases and J shed 0 bases, with 10 bases lying between them.